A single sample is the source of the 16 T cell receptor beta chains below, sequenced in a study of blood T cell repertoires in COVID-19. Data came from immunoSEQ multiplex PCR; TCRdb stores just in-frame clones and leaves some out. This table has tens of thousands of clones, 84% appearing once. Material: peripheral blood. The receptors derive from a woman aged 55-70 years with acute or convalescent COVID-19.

The CDR3 sequence is CASRPTVFSTDTQYF. The CDR3 DNA reads TGTGCCAGCAGACCTACAGTCTTCAGCACAGATACGCAGTATTTT. This chain links TRBV27 with TRBJ2-3; D remains unclear. The germline V and J ends were trimmed by 6 bases and 0 bases, with 13 bases remaining between them. Germline CDR1 and CDR2: MNHEY and SMNVEV (reference sequence). The CDR3 sequence is 15 residues long.

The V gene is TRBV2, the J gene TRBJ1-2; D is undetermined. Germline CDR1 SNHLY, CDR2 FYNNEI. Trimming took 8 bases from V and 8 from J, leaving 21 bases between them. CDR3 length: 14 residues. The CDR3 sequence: CASGRGESGFGYTF. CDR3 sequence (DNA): TGTGCCAGCGGAAGAGGAGAGTCGGGTTTCGGCTACACCTTC.

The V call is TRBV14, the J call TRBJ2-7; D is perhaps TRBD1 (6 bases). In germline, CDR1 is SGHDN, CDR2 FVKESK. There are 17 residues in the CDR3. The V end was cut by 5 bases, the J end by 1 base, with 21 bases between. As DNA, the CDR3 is TGTGCCAGCAGCTCCAGGGGCCTAGCCGATTTGTCCTACGAGCAGTACTTC. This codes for CASSSRGLADLSYEQYF.

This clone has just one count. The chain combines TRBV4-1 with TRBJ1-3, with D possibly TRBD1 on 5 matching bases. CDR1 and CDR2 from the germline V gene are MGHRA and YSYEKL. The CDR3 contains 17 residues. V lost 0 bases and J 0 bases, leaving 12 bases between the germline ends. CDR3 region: CASSQDLAQGSGNTIYF. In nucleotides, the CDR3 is TGCGCCAGCAGCCAAGATCTGGCGCAGGGCTCTGGAAACACCATATATTTT.

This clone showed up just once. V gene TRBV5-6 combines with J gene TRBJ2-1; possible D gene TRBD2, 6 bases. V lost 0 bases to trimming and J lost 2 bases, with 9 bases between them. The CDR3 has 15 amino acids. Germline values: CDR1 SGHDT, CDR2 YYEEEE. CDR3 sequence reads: CASSLDGRPYNEQFF. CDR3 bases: TGTGCCAGCAGCTTGGACGGGAGACCCTACAATGAGCAGTTCTTC.

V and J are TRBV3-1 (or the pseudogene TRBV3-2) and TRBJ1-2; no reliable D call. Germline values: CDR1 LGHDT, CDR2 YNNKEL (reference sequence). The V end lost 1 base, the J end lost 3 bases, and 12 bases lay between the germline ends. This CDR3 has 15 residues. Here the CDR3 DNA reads TGTGCCAGCAGCCAAGTAGGCGGAGGCTACTATGGCTACACCTTC. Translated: CASSQVGGGYYGYTF.

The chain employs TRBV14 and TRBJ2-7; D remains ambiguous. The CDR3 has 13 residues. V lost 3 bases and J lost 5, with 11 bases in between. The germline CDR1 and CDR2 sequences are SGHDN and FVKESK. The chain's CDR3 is CASSQQQTHEQYF. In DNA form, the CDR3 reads TGTGCCAGCAGCCAGCAGCAGACACACGAGCAGTACTTC.

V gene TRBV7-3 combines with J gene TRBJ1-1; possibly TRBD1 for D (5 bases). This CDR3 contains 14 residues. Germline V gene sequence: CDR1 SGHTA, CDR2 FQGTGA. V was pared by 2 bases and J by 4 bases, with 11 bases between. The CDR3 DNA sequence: TGTGCCAGCAGCTTAGGAGGGGCGGTCACTGAAGCTTTCTTT. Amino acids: CASSLGGAVTEAFF. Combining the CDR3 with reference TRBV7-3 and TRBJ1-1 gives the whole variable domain GAGVSQTPSNKVTEKGKYVELRCDPISGHTALYWYRQSLGQGPEFLIYFQGTGAADDSGLPNDRFFAVRPEGSVSTLKIQRTERGDSAVYLCASSLGGAVTEAFFGQGTRLTVV.

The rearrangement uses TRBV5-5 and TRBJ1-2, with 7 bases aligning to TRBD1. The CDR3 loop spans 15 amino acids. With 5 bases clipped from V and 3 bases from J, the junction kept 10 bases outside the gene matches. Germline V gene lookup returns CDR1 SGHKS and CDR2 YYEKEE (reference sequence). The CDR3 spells CASSHTQGTDYGYTF. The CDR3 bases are TGTGCCAGCAGTCATACACAGGGGACCGACTATGGCTACACCTTC.

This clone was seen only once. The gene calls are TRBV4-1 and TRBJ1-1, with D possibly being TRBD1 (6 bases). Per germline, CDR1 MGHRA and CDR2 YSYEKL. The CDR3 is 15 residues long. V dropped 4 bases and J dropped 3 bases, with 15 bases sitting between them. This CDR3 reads CASSLGGGRDTEAFF. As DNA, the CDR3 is TGCGCCAGCAGCCTGGGAGGGGGTAGAGACACTGAAGCTTTCTTT.

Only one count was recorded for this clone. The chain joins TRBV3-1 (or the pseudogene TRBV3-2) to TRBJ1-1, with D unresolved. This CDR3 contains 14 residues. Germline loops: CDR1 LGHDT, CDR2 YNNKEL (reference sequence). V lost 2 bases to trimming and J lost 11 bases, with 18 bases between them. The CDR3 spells CASSQRSGLPWAFF. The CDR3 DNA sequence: TGTGCCAGCAGCCAAAGATCGGGTCTTCCTTGGGCTTTCTTT.

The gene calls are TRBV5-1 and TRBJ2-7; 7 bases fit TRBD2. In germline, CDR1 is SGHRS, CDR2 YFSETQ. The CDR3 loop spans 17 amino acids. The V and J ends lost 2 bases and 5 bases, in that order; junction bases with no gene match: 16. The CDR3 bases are TGCGCCAGCAGCTTCCGGTGGTCCGGGGGGACCCCAGACGAGCAGTACTTC. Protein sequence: CASSFRWSGGTPDEQYF.

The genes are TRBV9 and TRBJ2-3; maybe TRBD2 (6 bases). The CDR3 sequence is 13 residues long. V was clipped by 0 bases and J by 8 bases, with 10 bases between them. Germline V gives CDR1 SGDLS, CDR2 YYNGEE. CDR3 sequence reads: CASSVAPGGTQYF. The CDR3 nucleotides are TGTGCCAGCAGCGTAGCTCCCGGGGGTACGCAGTATTTT.

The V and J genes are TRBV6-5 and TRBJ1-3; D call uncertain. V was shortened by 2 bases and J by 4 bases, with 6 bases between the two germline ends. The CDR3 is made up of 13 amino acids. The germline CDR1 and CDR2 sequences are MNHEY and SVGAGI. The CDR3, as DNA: TGTGCCAGCAGTTACCCCGGGGGAAACACCATATATTTT. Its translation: CASSYPGGNTIYF.

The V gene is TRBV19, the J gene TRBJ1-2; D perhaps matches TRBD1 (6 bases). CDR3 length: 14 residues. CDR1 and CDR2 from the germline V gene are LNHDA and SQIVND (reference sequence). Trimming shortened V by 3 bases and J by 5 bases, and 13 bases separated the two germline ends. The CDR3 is CASSMLGTPYGYTF. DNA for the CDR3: TGTGCCAGTAGTATGCTCGGGACACCATATGGCTACACCTTC.

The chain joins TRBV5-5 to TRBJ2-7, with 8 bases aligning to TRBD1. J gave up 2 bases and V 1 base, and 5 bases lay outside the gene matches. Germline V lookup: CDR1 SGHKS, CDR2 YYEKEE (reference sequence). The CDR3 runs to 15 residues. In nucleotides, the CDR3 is TGTGCCAGCAGCTTGACCTTGGGACAGGCCTACGAGCAGTACTTC. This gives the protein CASSLTLGQAYEQYF.